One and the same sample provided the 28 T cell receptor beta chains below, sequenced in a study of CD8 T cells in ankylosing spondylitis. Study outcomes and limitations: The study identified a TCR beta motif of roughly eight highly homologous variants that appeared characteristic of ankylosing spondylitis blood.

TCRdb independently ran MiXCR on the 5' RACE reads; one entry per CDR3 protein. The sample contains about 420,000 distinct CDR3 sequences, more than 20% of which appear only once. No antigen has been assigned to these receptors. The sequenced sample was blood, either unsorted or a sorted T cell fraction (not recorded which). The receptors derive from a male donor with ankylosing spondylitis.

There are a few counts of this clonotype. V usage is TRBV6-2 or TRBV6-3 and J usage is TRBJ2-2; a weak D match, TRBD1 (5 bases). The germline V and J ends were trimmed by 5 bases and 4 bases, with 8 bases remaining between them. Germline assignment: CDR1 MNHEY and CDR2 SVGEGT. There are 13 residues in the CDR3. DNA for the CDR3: TGTGCCAGCAGTGCCAGGGCCACCGGGGAGCTGTTTTTT. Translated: CASSARATGELFF.

The CDR3 is CASSPRTVMNTEAFF. CDR3 DNA sequence: TGTGCCAGCTCACCGCGGACAGTGATGAACACTGAAGCTTTCTTT. This sequence joins TRBV18 and TRBJ1-1, with D perhaps TRBD1 (6 bases). This CDR3 spans 15 amino acids. V was clipped by 3 bases and J by 0 bases, with 11 bases between them. Germline loops: CDR1 KGHSH, CDR2 LQKENI.

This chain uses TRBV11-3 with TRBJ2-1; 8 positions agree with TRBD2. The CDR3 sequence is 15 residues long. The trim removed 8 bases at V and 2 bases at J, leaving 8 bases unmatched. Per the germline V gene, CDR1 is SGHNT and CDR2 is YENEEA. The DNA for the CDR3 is TGTGCCAGCCGCCCCCGGGAGGGAGCCTACAATGAGCAGTTCTTC. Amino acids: CASRPREGAYNEQFF.

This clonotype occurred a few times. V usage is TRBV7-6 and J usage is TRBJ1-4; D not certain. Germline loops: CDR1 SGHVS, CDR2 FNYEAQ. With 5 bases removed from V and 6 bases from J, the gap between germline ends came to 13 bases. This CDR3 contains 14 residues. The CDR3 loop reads CASSISGGHEKLFF. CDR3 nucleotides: TGTGCCAGCAGCATCTCTGGTGGGCATGAAAAACTGTTTTTT.

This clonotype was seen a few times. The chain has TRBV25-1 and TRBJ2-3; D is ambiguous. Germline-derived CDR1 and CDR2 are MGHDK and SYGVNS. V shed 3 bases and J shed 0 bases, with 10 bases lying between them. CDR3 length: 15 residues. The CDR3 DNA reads TGTGCCAGCAGTGACTTAACGACTAGCACAGATACGCAGTATTTT. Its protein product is CASSDLTTSTDTQYF.

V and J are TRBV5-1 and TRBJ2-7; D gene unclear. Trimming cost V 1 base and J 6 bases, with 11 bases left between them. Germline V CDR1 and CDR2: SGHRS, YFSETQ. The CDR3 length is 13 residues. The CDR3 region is CASSLSGPGEQYF. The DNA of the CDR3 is TGCGCCAGCAGCTTGTCGGGCCCGGGCGAGCAGTACTTC. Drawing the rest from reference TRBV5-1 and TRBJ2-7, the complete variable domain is KAGVTQTPRYLIKTRGQQVTLSCSPISGHRSVSWYQQTPGQGLQFLFEYFSETQRNKGNFPGRFSGRQFSNSRSEMNVSTLELGDSALYLCASSLSGPGEQYFGPGTRLTVT.

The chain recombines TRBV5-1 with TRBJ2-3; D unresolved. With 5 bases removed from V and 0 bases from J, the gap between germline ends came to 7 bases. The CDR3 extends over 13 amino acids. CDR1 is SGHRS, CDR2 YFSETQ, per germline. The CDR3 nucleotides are TGCGCCAGCAGGCCTTACAGCACAGATACGCAGTATTTT. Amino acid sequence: CASRPYSTDTQYF.

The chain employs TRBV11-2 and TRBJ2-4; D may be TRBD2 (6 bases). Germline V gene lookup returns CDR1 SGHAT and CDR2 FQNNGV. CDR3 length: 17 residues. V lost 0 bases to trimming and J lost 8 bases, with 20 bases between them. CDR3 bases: TGTGCCAGCAGCTTAGACTCGGGAGCATCTTCCGGGGACATTCAGTACTTC. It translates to CASSLDSGASSGDIQYF. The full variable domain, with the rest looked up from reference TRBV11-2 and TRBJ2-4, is EAGVAQSPRYKIIEKRQSVAFWCNPISGHATLYWYQQILGQGPKLLIQFQNNGVVDDSQLPKDRFSAERLKGVDSTLKIQPAKLEDSAVYLCASSLDSGASSGDIQYFGAGTRLSVL.

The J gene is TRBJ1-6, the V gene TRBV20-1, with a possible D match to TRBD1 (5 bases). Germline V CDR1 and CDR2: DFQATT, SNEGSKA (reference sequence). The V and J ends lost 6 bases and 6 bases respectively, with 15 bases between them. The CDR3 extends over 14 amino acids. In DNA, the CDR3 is TGCAGTGCCTTCTCCCAGGGCGCTAATTCACCCCTCCACTTT. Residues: CSAFSQGANSPLHF.

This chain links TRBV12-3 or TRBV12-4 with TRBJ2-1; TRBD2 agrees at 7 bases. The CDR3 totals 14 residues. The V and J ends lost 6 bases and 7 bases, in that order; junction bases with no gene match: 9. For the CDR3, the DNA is TGTGCCAGCAGCATAGCGGGCGCCAGGAATGAGCAGTTCTTC. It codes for CASSIAGARNEQFF.

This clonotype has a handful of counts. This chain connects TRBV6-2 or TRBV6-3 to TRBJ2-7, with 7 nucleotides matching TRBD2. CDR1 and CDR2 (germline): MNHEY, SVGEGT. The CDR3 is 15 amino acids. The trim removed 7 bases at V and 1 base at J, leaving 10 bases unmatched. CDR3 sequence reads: CASTHRLAVSYEQYF. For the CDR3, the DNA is TGTGCCAGCACCCACCGCCTAGCGGTGTCCTACGAGCAGTACTTC.

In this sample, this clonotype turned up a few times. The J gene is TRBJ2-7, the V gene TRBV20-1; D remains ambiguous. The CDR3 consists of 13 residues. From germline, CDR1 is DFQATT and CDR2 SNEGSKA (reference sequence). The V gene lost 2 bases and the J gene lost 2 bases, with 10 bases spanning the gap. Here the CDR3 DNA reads TGCAGTGCTAGATTAACCGGAACCTACGAGCAGTACTTC. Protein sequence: CSARLTGTYEQYF.

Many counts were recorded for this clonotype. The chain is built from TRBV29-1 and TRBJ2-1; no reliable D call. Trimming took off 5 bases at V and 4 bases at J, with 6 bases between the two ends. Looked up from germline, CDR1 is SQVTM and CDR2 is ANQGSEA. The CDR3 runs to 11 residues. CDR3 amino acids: CSVTPYNEQFF. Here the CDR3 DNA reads TGCAGCGTTACCCCTTACAATGAGCAGTTCTTC.

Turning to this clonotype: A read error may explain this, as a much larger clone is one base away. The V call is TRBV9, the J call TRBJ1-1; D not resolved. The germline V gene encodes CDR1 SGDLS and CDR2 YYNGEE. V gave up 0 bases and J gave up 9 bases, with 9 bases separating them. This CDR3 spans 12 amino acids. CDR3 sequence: CASSVGMGKAFF. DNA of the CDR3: TGTGCCAGCAGCGTAGGGATGGGCAAAGCTTTCTTT.

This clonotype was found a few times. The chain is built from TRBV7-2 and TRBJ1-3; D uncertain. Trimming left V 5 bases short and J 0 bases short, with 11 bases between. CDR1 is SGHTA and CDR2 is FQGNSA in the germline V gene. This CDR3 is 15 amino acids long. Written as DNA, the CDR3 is TGTGCCAGCAGCAGGAGCACACCCTCTGGAAACACCATATATTTT. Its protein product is CASSRSTPSGNTIYF.

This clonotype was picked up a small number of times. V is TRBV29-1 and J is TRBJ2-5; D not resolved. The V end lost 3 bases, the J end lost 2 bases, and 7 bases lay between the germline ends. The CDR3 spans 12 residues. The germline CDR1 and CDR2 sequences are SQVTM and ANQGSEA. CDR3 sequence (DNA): TGCAGCGTTGATCGGTCGCAAGAGACCCAGTACTTC. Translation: CSVDRSQETQYF.

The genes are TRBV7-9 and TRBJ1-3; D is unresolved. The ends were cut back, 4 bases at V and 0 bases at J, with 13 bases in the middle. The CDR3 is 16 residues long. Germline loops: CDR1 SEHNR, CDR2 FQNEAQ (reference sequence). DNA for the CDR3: TGTGCCAGCAGCTCCCCGATCCTCAGCTCTGGAAACACCATATATTTT. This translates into CASSSPILSSGNTIYF.

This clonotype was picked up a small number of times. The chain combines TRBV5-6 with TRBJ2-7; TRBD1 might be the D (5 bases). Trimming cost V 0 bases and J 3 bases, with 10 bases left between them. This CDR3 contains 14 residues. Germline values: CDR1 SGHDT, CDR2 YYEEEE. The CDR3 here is CASSLGAGFYEQYF. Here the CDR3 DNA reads TGTGCCAGCAGCTTGGGTGCAGGGTTCTACGAGCAGTACTTC.

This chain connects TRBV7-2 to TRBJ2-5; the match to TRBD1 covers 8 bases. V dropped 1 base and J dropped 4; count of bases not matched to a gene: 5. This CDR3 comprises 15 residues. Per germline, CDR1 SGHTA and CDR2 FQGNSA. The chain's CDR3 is CASSLEYTGGETQYF. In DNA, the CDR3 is TGTGCCAGCAGCTTAGAATATACAGGGGGAGAGACCCAGTACTTC. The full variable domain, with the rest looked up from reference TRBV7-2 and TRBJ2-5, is GAGVSQSPSNKVTEKGKDVELRCDPISGHTALYWYRQSLGQGLEFLIYFQGNSAPDKSGLPSDRFSAERTGGSVSTLTIQRTQQEDSAVYLCASSLEYTGGETQYFGPGTRLLVL.

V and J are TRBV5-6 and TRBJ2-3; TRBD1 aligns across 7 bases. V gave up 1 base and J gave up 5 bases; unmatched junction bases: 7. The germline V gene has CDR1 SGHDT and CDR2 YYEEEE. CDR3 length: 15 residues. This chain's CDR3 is CASSLLRGIGDTQYF. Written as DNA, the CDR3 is TGTGCCAGCAGCTTGCTCAGGGGGATTGGAGATACGCAGTATTTT.

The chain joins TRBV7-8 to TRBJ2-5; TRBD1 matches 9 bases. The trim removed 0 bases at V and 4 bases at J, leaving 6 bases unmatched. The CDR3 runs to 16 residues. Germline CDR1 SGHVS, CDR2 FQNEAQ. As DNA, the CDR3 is TGTGCCAGCAGCTTAGCTCCCGGGACAGGGTTAGAGACCCAGTACTTC. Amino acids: CASSLAPGTGLETQYF.

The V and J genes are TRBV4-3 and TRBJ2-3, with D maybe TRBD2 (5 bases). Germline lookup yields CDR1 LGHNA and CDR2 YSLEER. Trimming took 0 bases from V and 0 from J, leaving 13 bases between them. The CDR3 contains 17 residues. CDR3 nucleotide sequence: TGCGCCAGCAGCCAAGATGGGAGCGTTTCTAGCACAGATACGCAGTATTTT. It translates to CASSQDGSVSSTDTQYF.

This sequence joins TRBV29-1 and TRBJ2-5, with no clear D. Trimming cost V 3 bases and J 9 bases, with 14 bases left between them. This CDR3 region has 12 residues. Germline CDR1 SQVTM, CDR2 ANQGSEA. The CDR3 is CSVDRIHGAQYF. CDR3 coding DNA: TGCAGCGTTGACAGGATCCATGGGGCCCAGTACTTC.

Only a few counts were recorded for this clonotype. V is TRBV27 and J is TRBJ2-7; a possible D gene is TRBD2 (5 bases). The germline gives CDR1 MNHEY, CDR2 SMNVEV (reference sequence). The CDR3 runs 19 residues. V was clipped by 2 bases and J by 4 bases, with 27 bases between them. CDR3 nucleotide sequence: TGTGCCAGCAGTTTAATAGGAGGTTTAGCTTGGGCCCGAGGTTACGAGCAGTACTTC. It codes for CASSLIGGLAWARGYEQYF.

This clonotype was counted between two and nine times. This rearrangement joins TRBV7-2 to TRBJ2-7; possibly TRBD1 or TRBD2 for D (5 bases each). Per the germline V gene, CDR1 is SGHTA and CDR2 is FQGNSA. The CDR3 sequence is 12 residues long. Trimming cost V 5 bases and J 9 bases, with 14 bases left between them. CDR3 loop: CASSLGTGTQYF. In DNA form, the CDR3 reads TGTGCCAGCAGCCTAGGAACCGGGACGCAGTACTTC.

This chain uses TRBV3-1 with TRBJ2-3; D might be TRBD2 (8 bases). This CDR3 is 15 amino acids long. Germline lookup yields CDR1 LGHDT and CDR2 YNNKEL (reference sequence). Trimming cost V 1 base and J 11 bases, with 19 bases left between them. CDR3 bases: TGTGCCAGCAGCCAAGTTCCTGGCAGGGGGACTAGGCAGTATTTT. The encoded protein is CASSQVPGRGTRQYF.

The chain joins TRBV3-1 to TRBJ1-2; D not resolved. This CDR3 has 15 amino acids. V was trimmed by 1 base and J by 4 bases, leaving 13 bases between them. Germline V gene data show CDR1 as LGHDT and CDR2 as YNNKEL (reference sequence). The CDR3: CASSQGPVPLYGYTF. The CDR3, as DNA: TGTGCCAGCAGCCAAGGGCCAGTACCCCTCTATGGCTACACCTTC.

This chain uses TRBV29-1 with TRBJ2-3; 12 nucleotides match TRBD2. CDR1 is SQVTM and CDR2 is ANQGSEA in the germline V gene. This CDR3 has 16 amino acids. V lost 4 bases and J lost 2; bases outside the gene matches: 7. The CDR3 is CSVARTSGTVTDTQYF. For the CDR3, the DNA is TGCAGCGTTGCTAGGACTAGCGGGACTGTCACAGATACGCAGTATTTT.